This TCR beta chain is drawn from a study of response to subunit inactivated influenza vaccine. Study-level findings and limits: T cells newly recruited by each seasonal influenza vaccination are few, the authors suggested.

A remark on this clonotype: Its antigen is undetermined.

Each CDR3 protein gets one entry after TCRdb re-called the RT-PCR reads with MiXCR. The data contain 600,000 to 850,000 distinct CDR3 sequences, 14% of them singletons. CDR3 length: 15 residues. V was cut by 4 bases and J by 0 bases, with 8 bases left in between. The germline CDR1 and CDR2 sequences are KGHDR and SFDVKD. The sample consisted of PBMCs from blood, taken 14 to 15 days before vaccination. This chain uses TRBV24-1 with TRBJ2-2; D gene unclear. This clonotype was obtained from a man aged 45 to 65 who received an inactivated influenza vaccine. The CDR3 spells CATSDLGANTGELFF. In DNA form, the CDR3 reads TGTGCCACCAGTGACCTTGGAGCGAACACCGGGGAGCTGTTTTTT.